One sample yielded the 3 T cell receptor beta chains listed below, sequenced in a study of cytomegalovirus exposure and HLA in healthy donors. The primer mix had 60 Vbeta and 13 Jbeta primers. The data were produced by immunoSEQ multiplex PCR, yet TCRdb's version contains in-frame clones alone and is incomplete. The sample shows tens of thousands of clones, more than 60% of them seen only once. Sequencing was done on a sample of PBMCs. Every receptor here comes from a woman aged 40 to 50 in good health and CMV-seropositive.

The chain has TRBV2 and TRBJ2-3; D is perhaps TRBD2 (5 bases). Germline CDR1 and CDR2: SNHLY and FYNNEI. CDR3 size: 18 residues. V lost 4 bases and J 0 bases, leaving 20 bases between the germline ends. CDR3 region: CASSVPTNSLASTDTQYF. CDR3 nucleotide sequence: TGTGCCAGCAGTGTTCCCACCAATTCCCTAGCTAGCACAGATACGCAGTATTTT.

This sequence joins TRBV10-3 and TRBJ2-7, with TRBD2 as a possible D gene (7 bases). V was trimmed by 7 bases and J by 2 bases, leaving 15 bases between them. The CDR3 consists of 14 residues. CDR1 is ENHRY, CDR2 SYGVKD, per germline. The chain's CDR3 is CAIKVGGGTYEQYF. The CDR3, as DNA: TGTGCCATCAAGGTAGGGGGGGGCACCTACGAGCAGTACTTC.

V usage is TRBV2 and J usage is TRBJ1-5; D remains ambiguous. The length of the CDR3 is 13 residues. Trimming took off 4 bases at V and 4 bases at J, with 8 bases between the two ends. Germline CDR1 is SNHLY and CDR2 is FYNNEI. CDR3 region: CASSGWQNQPQHF. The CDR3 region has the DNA TGTGCCAGCAGTGGATGGCAGAATCAGCCCCAGCATTTT.